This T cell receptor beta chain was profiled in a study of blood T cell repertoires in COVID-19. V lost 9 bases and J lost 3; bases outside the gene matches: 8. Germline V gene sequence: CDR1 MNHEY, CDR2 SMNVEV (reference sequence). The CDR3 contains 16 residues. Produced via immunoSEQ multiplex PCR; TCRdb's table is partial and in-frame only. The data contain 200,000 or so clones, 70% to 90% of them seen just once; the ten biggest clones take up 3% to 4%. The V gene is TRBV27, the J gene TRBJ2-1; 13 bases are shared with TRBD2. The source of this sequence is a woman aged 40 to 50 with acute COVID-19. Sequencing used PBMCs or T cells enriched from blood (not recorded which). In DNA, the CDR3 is TGTGCCAGTGGGACTAGCGGGACCACTTTCTACAATGAGCAGTTCTTC. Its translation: CASGTSGTTFYNEQFF.